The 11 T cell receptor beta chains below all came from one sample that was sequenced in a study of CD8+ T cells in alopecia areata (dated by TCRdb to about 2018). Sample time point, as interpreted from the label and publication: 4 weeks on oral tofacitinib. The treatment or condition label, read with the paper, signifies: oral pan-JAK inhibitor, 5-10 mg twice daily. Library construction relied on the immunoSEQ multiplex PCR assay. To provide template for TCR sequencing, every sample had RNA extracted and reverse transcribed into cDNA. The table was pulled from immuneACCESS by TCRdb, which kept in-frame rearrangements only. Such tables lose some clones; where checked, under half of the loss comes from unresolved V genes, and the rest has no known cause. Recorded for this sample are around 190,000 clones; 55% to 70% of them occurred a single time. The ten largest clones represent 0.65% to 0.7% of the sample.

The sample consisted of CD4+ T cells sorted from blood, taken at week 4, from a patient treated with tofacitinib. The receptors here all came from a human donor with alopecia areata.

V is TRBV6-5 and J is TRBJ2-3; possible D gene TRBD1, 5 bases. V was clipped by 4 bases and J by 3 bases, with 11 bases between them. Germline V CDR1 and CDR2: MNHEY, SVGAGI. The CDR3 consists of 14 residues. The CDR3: CASSSPRETDTQYF. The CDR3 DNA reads TGTGCCAGCAGTTCCCCCAGGGAAACAGATACGCAGTATTTT.

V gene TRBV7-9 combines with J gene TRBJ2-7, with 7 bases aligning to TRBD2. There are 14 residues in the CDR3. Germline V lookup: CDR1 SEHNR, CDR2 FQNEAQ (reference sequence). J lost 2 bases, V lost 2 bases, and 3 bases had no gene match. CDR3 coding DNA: TGTGCCAGCAGCTTATCTGGACTAGCCTACGAGCAGTACTTC. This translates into CASSLSGLAYEQYF. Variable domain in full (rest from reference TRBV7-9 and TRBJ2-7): DTGVSQNPRHKITKRGQNVTFRCDPISEHNRLYWYRQTLGQGPEFLTYFQNEAQLEKSRLLSDRFSAERPKGSFSTLEIQRTEQGDSAMYLCASSLSGLAYEQYFGPGTRLTVT.

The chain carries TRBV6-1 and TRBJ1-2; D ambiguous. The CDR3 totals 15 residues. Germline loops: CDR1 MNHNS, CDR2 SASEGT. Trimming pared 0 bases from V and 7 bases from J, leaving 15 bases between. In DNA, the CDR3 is TGTGCCAGCAGTGAAGCTCGGGGAGGCGGGTCTGGCTACACCTTC. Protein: CASSEARGGGSGYTF.

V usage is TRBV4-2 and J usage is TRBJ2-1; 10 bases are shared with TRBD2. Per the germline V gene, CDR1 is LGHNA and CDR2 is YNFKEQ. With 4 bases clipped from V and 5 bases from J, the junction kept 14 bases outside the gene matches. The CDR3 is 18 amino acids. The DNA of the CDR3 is TGTGCCAGCAGCCCTGCGGCTAGCGGGAGTCAGGGTCACAATGAGCAGTTCTTC. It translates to CASSPAASGSQGHNEQFF.

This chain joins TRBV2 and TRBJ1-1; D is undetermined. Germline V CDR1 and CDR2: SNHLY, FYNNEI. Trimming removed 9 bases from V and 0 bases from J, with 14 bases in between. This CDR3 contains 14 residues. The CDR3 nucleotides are TGTGCCAGTAACACGGTAGCCCTGAACACTGAAGCTTTCTTT. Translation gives CASNTVALNTEAFF.

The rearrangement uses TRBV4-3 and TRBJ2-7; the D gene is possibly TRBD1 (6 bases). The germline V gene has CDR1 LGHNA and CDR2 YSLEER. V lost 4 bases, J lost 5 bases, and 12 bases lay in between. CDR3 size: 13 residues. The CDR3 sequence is CASSRRPGDEQYF. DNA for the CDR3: TGCGCCAGCAGCCGACGTCCAGGGGACGAGCAGTACTTC.

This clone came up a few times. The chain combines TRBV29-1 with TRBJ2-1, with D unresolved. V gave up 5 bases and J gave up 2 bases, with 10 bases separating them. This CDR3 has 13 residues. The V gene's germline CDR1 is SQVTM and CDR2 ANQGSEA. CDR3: CSVRGRTYNEQFF. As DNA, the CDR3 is TGCAGCGTTCGCGGACGGACCTACAATGAGCAGTTCTTC.

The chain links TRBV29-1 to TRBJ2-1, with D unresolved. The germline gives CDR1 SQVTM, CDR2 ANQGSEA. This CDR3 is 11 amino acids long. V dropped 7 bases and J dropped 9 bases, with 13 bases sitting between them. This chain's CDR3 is CSGALVGEQFF. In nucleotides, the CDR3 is TGCAGCGGGGCCCTAGTAGGTGAGCAGTTCTTC.

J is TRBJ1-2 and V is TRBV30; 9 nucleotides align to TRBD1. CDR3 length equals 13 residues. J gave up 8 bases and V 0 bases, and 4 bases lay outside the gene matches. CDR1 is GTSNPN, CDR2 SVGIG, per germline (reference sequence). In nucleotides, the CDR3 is TGTGCCTGGAGTGTCAACAGGGGGCTCGGCTACACCTTC. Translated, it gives CAWSVNRGLGYTF.

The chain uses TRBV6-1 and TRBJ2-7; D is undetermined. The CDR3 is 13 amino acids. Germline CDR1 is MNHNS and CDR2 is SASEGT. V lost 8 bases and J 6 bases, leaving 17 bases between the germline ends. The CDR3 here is CASCRTGSTEQYF. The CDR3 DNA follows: TGTGCCAGCTGCAGAACCGGCTCCACCGAGCAGTACTTC.

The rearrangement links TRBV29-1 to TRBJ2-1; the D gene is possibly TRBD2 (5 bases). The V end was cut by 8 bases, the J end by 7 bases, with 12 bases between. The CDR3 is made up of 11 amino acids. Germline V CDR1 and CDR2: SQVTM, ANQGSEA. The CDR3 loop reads CSSRAGNEQFF. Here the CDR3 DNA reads TGCAGCTCGAGGGCTGGGAATGAGCAGTTCTTC.